Each of the 10 T cell receptor beta chains below was sequenced from the same sample in a study of T cell changes during pregnancy in multiple sclerosis. Data came from immunoSEQ multiplex PCR; TCRdb stores just in-frame clones and leaves some out. Of around 71,000 clones listed, just over 90% were seen once; the top ten hold approximately 1%. The starting material was peripheral blood, obtained in the third trimester of pregnancy. Receptors were obtained from a female donor with multiple sclerosis, enrolled in a pregnancy study.

The chain joins TRBV6-1 to TRBJ2-1; D remains ambiguous. The CDR3 is made up of 12 amino acids. Germline V gives CDR1 MNHNS, CDR2 SASEGT. Trimming left V 8 bases short and J 1 base short, with 6 bases between. The CDR3 nucleotides are TGTGCCAGCTGCGTGTCCTACAATGAGCAGTTCTTC. Translated: CASCVSYNEQFF.

This chain uses TRBV6-1 with TRBJ2-3; tentatively, D is TRBD1 (5 bases). V shed 1 base and J shed 1 base, with 9 bases lying between them. The CDR3 loop spans 15 amino acids. Germline V gives CDR1 MNHNS, CDR2 SASEGT. CDR3 sequence reads: CASSEDVRGTDTQYF. CDR3 nucleotide sequence: TGTGCCAGCAGTGAAGATGTCAGGGGCACAGATACGCAGTATTTT.

V is TRBV28 and J is TRBJ2-7, with 14 bases identical to TRBD2. The CDR3 totals 18 residues. The V and J ends lost 6 bases and 1 base, in that order; junction bases with no gene match: 11. CDR1 and CDR2 from the germline V gene are MDHEN and SYDVKM. CDR3 in DNA: TGTGCCAGCAGAGGGGCCGGGACTAGCGGGAGAATTTCCTACGAGCAGTACTTC. It encodes CASRGAGTSGRISYEQYF.

This chain joins TRBV19 and TRBJ2-1, with 11 bases aligning to TRBD2. The V gene end was trimmed by 0 bases and the J gene end by 7 bases; junction bases not matched to a gene: 8. The CDR3 contains 17 residues. The germline CDR1 and CDR2 sequences are LNHDA and SQIVND (reference sequence). CDR3 bases: TGTGCCAGTAGTATAGATGGGGCTAGCGGGAGGTTAAATGAGCAGTTCTTC. Amino acids: CASSIDGASGRLNEQFF.

The count of this clone is one. The rearrangement uses TRBV9 and TRBJ2-5; the D is unclear. V lost 3 bases, J lost 3 bases, and 9 bases lay in between. CDR1 and CDR2 (germline): SGDLS, YYNGEE. The CDR3 totals 13 residues. The CDR3 region is CASSESSEETQYF. The CDR3 DNA reads as TGTGCCAGCAGCGAGAGCTCGGAAGAGACCCAGTACTTC. Full variable domain (rest looked up from reference TRBV9 and TRBJ2-5): DSGVTQTPKHLITATGQRVTLRCSPRSGDLSVYWYQQSLDQGLQFLIQYYNGEERAKGNILERFSAQQFPDLHSELNLSSLELGDSALYFCASSESSEETQYFGPGTRLLVL.

V is TRBV7-9 and J is TRBJ1-1; D is unresolved. Germline loops: CDR1 SEHNR, CDR2 FQNEAQ (reference sequence). The ends were cut back, 7 bases at V and 0 bases at J, with 9 bases in the middle. This CDR3 is built from 13 residues. The CDR3 loop is CASTTAMNTEAFF. The CDR3 DNA is TGTGCCAGCACAACAGCTATGAACACTGAAGCTTTCTTT. Full variable domain (outside the CDR3, taken from reference TRBV7-9 and TRBJ1-1): DTGVSQNPRHKITKRGQNVTFRCDPISEHNRLYWYRQTLGQGPEFLTYFQNEAQLEKSRLLSDRFSAERPKGSFSTLEIQRTEQGDSAMYLCASTTAMNTEAFFGQGTRLTVV.

The chain is built from TRBV5-5 and TRBJ1-5; 7 bases are a match to TRBD1. CDR1 and CDR2 (germline): SGHKS, YYEKEE (reference sequence). V dropped 2 bases and J dropped 4; count of bases not matched to a gene: 3. The CDR3 contains 14 residues. CDR3 amino acids: CASSLSGGNQPQHF. The CDR3 DNA reads TGTGCCAGCAGCTTATCAGGGGGTAATCAGCCCCAGCATTTT.

The V gene is TRBV30, the J gene TRBJ2-7; weak D call: TRBD2 (5 bases). The V end lost 0 bases, the J end lost 6 bases, and 12 bases lay between the germline ends. The CDR3 runs to 13 residues. Germline V CDR1 and CDR2: GTSNPN, SVGIG (reference sequence). The CDR3 DNA is TGTGCCTGGAGTGTCCGTTCTCGGGGCGAGCAGTACTTC. This sequence encodes CAWSVRSRGEQYF.

The rearrangement uses TRBV28 and TRBJ2-1; 7 positions match TRBD2. The CDR3 consists of 14 residues. The V gene end was trimmed by 11 bases and the J gene end by 3 bases; junction bases not matched to a gene: 10. Germline CDR1 MDHEN, CDR2 SYDVKM. This CDR3 is CALRPGGLYNEQFF. As DNA, the CDR3 is TGTGCCCTCCGACCGGGAGGTCTCTACAATGAGCAGTTCTTC.

This clone was picked up one time. This chain joins TRBV4-1 and TRBJ2-1; D is perhaps TRBD2 (6 bases). The CDR3 is 16 residues long. Germline V CDR1 and CDR2: MGHRA, YSYEKL. V was shortened by 1 base and J by 9 bases, with 19 bases between the two germline ends. The chain's CDR3 is CASSQVGHVGGGEQFF. The CDR3 region has the DNA TGCGCCAGCAGCCAAGTAGGGCATGTGGGGGGAGGTGAGCAGTTCTTC.